This T cell receptor (beta chain) was identified during a study of vaccination and CD4 T cells after COVID-19 (dated by TCRdb to the early 2020s). For context, the study as a whole: SARS-CoV-2 positivity had been established in the convalescent patients by nasal swab PCR, and mild disease was recorded in under ten of these patients and severe disease in one. In ten to eleven COVID-19 convalescent patients and a handful of infection-naive healthy vaccine recipients, researchers compared the spike-specific CD4+ TCR repertoire from before mRNA vaccination with the repertoire from after. Overlapping spike peptide pools from SARS-CoV-2 and from the common cold coronaviruses HCoV-NL63, HCoV-OC43 and HCoV-229E were used as culture stimuli. Post-vaccine blood samples were obtained a median of about 77 days after the second vaccine dose, with a range of about 12 to 241 days. In control cultures, a CEFX viral epitope pool was used as positive control, an HIV-1 Nef peptide pool was used as negative control, or no peptide was added. In the convalescent cohort there were six males and four females, among whom were two Hispanic individuals, seven Caucasians, two Asians and one multiracial person. Post-COVID blood samples from convalescent patients were collected a median of about 110 days after diagnosis, with a range of roughly 30 to 161 days. Each participant got two doses of either the Pfizer-BioNTech BNT162b2 vaccine (n=8) or the Moderna mRNA-1273 vaccine (n=2).

To note about this clonotype: Its cognate antigen has yet to be identified. Qualities for individual bases were not recorded, and no much larger clone is one base off.

The method was PCR. At the Johns Hopkins FTIC core, DNA from the cultured CD4+ T cells underwent TCR sequencing with the Oncomine TCR Beta short-read assay. The QIAamp micro DNA kit was used to extract genomic DNA from the cultured CD4+ T cells. Oncomine TCR Beta libraries from cultured CD4+ T cells were pooled with unique dual indexes and sequenced on an Illumina iSeq 100. Under the source paper's analysis protocol: Non-productive sequences were removed, and CDR3s that did not start with C, did not end with F or W, or were shorter than 7 amino acids were discarded. The MANAFEST web application was used to identify antigen-specific clonotypes by comparing peptide-stimulated wells against reference wells and other culture wells. For a clone to be called positive, the clone needed an FDR below 0.05, an odds ratio above 5, and a productive frequency above 0.1% in at least two of three replicate wells. Cross-reactive clonotypes were defined as significantly expanded in both SARS-CoV-2 spike wells and at least one common cold coronavirus spike condition. CDR3 homology was assessed with Levenshtein distances (stringdist) and unrooted phylogenetic trees (ape) in R version 3.6.1. The raw public data were reprocessed by TCRdb itself: fastp quality trimming at Q25, MiXCR clonotype calling, in-frame beta chains only. Entries that share a CDR3 protein sequence are merged under the most common genes and DNA. The V and J calls were determined by TCRdb, not by the authors. For this sample the table gives 8,500 to 10,000 distinct CDR3 sequences, of which more than 20% were detected only once. The ten largest clonotypes hold roughly 22% of the sample.

Overall results and qualifications from the work: The median number of SARS-CoV-2-reactive clonotypes rose from 21 after infection to approximately 41 after vaccination, but the change was not significant. Of the vaccine-specific clones found in convalescent patients, nearly all (304 of 307) were mono-reactive for SARS-CoV-2 spike instead of being cross-reactive with common cold coronaviruses. Among the post-vaccine SARS-CoV-2-reactive clones in convalescent patients, a median about 86% showed up only after vaccination, which suggests vaccine-specific priming. Relatively few convalescent patients were included in the study, and early timepoints after natural infection were not analyzed.

The sample's treatment or condition, from its label and the paper: roughly 10-day PBMC culture with coronavirus spike peptide pools or control peptides (ViraFEST assay). To expand antigen-specific T cells with peptide pools and then pick out the expanded clonotypes through TCR sequencing, the study relied on the ViraFEST assay. The convalescent patients' positive SARS-CoV-2 PCR tests fell between March and December 2020, which was before the Alpha, Beta and Delta variants emerged in the United States. Each well held 2 million or so PBMCs cultured in IMDM containing roughly 5% human AB serum and approximately 9.8 IU/ml IL-2, with about 10 ug/ml peptide pools added. On days 3 and 7, half of the culture medium was replaced with fresh IL-2-containing medium. After around 11 days of culture, CD4+ T cells were isolated by negative selection with the EasySep CD4+ T cell isolation kit. Ficoll-Paque Plus gradient centrifugation was used to isolate PBMCs from whole blood, and the isolated PBMCs were then either used fresh or cryopreserved at -140C. Triplicate wells were generally used for each culture condition.

Reading from cysteine to phenylalanine, the CDR3 counts 11 amino acids. CDR3 DNA is the only sequence kept; it has 33 bases, read in frame from the first base. V is clipped by 0 bases and J by 5 bases, and the sequence between their germline boundaries is 2 bases long. This TCR was recovered from a human donor with COVID-19. Material for sequencing was cultured CD4+ T cells from blood. The chain couples TRBV5-3 to TRBJ1-2, with the D gene call left open. TRBV5-3 is known as an ORF, though its function is uncertain. CDR3 sequence: CARSLGYGYTF. The nucleotide sequence is TGTGCCAGAAGCTTGGGGTATGGCTACACCTTC.